The 8 T cell receptor beta chains in this list originate from one sample, sequenced in a study of coeliac disease. Assay used: immunoSEQ multiplex PCR; TCRdb lists only in-frame clones, some missing. The table lists several thousand clones, about 78% of them singletons. Sequenced input: lamina propria lymphocytes from the gut. All receptors derive from a man aged 30-40 years with celiac disease.

The chain links TRBV7-6 to TRBJ2-1, with D perhaps TRBD2 (6 bases). The V gene's germline CDR1 is SGHVS and CDR2 FNYEAQ. CDR3 length: 18 residues. Trimming pared 3 bases from V and 10 bases from J, leaving 28 bases between. CDR3 sequence (DNA): TGTGCCAGCAGCTTCGACGATGTTAGCGCCGCGGGGTTTAGGGAGCAGTTCTTC. It yields the protein CASSFDDVSAAGFREQFF.

The CDR3 sequence: CASSPAAGGMYNEQFF. The DNA for the CDR3 is TGCGCCAGCAGCCCGGCCGCGGGGGGCATGTACAATGAGCAGTTCTTC. The chain employs TRBV5-1 and TRBJ2-1; 8 positions agree with TRBD2. Germline loops: CDR1 SGHRS, CDR2 YFSETQ. This CDR3 has 16 amino acids. Germline trimming cut 4 bases from V and 4 bases from J; bases unmatched to any gene: 10.

V usage is TRBV29-1 and J usage is TRBJ2-3, with TRBD1 matching over 11 bases. There are 15 residues in the CDR3. The germline V gene encodes CDR1 SQVTM and CDR2 ANQGSEA. Unmatched junction bases numbered 5, after V lost 3 bases and J lost 3 bases. The DNA of the CDR3 is TGCAGCGTTGACGAGGGGACAGGGGGAACAGATACGCAGTATTTT. It translates to CSVDEGTGGTDTQYF.

The rearrangement joins TRBV10-1 to TRBJ2-1, with D tentatively TRBD2 (6 bases). With 4 bases removed from V and 10 bases from J, the gap between germline ends came to 14 bases. Looked up from germline, CDR1 is WNHNN and CDR2 is SYGVQD (reference sequence). The length of the CDR3 is 13 residues. CDR3 region: CASSVNVGGEQFF. CDR3 coding DNA: TGCGCCAGCAGTGTTAATGTCGGGGGAGAGCAGTTCTTC.

CDR3 loop: CASSPGGAEETQYF. For the CDR3, the DNA is TGTGCCAGCTCTCCCGGGGGAGCGGAAGAGACCCAGTACTTC. This rearrangement joins TRBV18 to TRBJ2-5; weak D call: TRBD2 (6 bases). The V gene's germline CDR1 is KGHSH and CDR2 LQKENI. The CDR3 is 14 amino acids. Between the trimmed V and J ends, which lost 6 bases and 3 bases, there was a span of 14 bases.

The rearrangement joins TRBV5-6 to TRBJ1-2; D is unresolved. The CDR3 totals 14 residues. The V end lost 4 bases, the J end lost 4 bases, and 14 bases lay between the germline ends. Germline CDR1 and CDR2: SGHDT and YYEEEE. The DNA of the CDR3 is TGTGCCAGCAGCCCTCTTCGGGGAGGCTATGGCTACACCTTC. It yields the protein CASSPLRGGYGYTF.

The rearrangement joins TRBV5-1 to TRBJ1-4, with 8 bases identical to TRBD1. Germline V gives CDR1 SGHRS, CDR2 YFSETQ. The CDR3 contains 16 residues. Trimming took 3 bases from V and 5 from J; bases not matched to a gene: 9. The CDR3 DNA is TGCGCCAGCAGCTCGGGGGGACAGGTGTCAAATGAAAAACTGTTTTTT. Its translation is CASSSGGQVSNEKLFF.

The chain recombines TRBV2 with TRBJ1-3, with no clear D. The CDR3 extends over 13 amino acids. V shed 9 bases and J shed 2 bases, with 11 bases lying between them. Germline V gene lookup returns CDR1 SNHLY and CDR2 FYNNEI. This CDR3 is CASQDTAGNTIYF. The CDR3 coding sequence is TGTGCCAGTCAAGACACAGCTGGAAACACCATATATTTT.